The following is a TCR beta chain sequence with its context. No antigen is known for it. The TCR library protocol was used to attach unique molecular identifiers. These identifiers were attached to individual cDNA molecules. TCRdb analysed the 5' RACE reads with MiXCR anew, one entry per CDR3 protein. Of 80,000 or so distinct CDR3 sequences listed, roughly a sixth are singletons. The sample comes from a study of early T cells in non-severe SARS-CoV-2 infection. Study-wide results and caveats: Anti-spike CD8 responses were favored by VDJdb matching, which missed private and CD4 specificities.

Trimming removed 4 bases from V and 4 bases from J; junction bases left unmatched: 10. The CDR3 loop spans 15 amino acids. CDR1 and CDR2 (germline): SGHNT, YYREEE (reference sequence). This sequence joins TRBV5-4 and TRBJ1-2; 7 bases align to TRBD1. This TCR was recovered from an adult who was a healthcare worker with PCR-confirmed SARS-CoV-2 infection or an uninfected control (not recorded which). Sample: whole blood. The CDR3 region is CASSGRSGTVYGYTF. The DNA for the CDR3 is TGTGCCAGCAGCGGCCGCTCCGGGACAGTCTATGGCTACACCTTC.